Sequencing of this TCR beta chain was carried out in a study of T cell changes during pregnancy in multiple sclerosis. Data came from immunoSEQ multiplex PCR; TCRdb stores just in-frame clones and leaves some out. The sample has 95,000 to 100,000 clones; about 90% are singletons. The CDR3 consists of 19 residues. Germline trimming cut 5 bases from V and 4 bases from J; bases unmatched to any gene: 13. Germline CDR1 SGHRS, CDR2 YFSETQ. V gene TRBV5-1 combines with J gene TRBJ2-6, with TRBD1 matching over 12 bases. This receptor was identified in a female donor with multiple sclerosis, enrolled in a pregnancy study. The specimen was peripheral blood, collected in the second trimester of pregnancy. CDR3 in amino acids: CASRRLPGQGARGANVLTF. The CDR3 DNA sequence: TGCGCCAGCAGGCGACTACCGGGACAGGGGGCGCGGGGGGCCAACGTCCTGACTTTC.